The rows below give T cell receptor beta chains drawn from one sample of a study of CD8+ T cells in alopecia areata. TCRdb keeps only in-frame clones here, not all; method: immunoSEQ multiplex PCR. The sample yields around 270,000 clones, about three fifths seen once. Sequencing was performed on CD4+ T cells sorted from blood, taken at week 24, from a patient treated with tofacitinib. These receptors all stem from a human donor with alopecia areata. Both conserved end residues are part of each CDR3. The D gene is left open where the match is weak. Size is stated for part of the rows, as once, few or many counts, or as a class when the clone is expanded.

V gene	D gene	clone size	J gene	CDR3 DNA	CDR3 protein
TRBV10-3	NA	many	TRBJ2-3	TGTGCCATCGGAACTGGCACAGATACGCAGTATTTT	CAIGTGTDTQYF
TRBV6-6	NA	NA	TRBJ2-7	TGTGCCAGCAGCCCGACAGGTACCTACGAGCAGTACTTC	CASSPTGTYEQYF
TRBV5-6	NA	NA	TRBJ2-5	TGTGCCAGCAGCCCCGGGACTGGGGACCGAGAGACCCAGTACTTC	CASSPGTGDRETQYF
TRBV5-1	TRBD1	NA	TRBJ1-1	TGCGCCAGCAACTCACAGGGGGCGACAGACACTGAAGCTTTCTTT	CASNSQGATDTEAFF
TRBV2	TRBD1	NA	TRBJ1-6	TGTGCCAGCAGGGACAGGGGATCTGTTCCCCTCCACTTT	CASRDRGSVPLHF
TRBV28	TRBD1	NA	TRBJ2-1	TGTGCCAGCAGCCCGTCGGACAGGGTTAACAATGAGCAGTTCTTC	CASSPSDRVNNEQFF
TRBV14	TRBD1	NA	TRBJ1-2	TGTGCCAGCAGCCAAGCAATAGGGGGCACCTATGGCTACACCTTC	CASSQAIGGTYGYTF
TRBV6-6	NA	NA	TRBJ1-6	TGTGCCAGCAGCCTTGGACAGTATAATTCACCCCTCCACTTT	CASSLGQYNSPLHF
TRBV7-9	TRBD1	NA	TRBJ1-6	TGTGCCAGCAGCTTGGACAGGGGGGATTCACCCCTCCACTTT	CASSLDRGDSPLHF
TRBV11-2	NA	few	TRBJ1-6	TGTGCCAGCAGCTTAGGACAGAATAATTCACCCCTCCACTTT	CASSLGQNNSPLHF
TRBV19	NA	NA	TRBJ2-4	TGTGCCAGTAAGGGCGGCGGAGCCAAAAACATTCAGTACTTC	CASKGGGAKNIQYF
TRBV30	NA	NA	TRBJ2-5	TGTACCTGGAGTGTACTCAGAGAGACCCAGTACTTC	CTWSVLRETQYF
TRBV4-2	TRBD1	NA	TRBJ1-2	TGTGCCAGCAGCACCCGGACAGGGGATGGCTACACCTTC	CASSTRTGDGYTF
TRBV30	TRBD1	NA	TRBJ2-6	TGTGCCTGGAGTAAAGGCAGGGGGTCCCCCTCTGGGGCCAACGTCCTGACTTTC	CAWSKGRGSPSGANVLTF
TRBV2	NA	NA	TRBJ1-6	TGTGCCAGCAGAGGGGATGAAAATTCACCCCTCCACTTT	CASRGDENSPLHF
TRBV18	NA	few	TRBJ1-2	TGTGCCAGCTCACCACCGACAGGCTCCTATGGCTACACCTTC	CASSPPTGSYGYTF
TRBV9	NA	NA	TRBJ2-1	TGTGCCAGCAGCGAGGACTGGTCCTCCTACAATGAGCAGTTCTTC	CASSEDWSSYNEQFF
TRBV28	TRBD1	few	TRBJ2-7	TGTGCCAGCAGTTTGGCTCAGGGGGCTTTCGAGCAGTACTTC	CASSLAQGAFEQYF
TRBV4-1	NA	NA	TRBJ1-3	TGCGCCAGCAGCCACATCTTGGACGGTCACTCTGGAAACACCATATATTTT	CASSHILDGHSGNTIYF
TRBV7-2	TRBD2	NA	TRBJ2-5	TGTGCCAGCAGCTTAGCGATCGGGCCGGGACTAGCGCGGGAGACCCAGTACTTC	CASSLAIGPGLARETQYF
TRBV30	TRBD2	NA	TRBJ2-2	TGTGCCTGGGACAGCGGGGTCACCGGGGAGCTGTTTTTT	CAWDSGVTGELFF
TRBV27	NA	NA	TRBJ1-5	TGTGCCAGCAGTTTGTCTAGCACGGCCAATCAGCCCCAGCATTTT	CASSLSSTANQPQHF
TRBV29-1	NA	NA	TRBJ1-4	TGCAGCGTTGAAGACAGGCTTGAGGGTGAAAAACTGTTTTTT	CSVEDRLEGEKLFF